These 21 T cell receptor beta chains were all obtained from the same sample, sequenced in a study of cytomegalovirus exposure and HLA in healthy donors. TCRdb's copy holds only in-frame clones and misses some; the assay was immunoSEQ multiplex PCR. The table has fewer than 200,000 clones, around 82% seen once. The sequencing input was PBMCs. These receptors originate from a woman between 18 and 29 years old in good health and CMV-seropositive.

The chain combines TRBV27 with TRBJ1-2; TRBD1 matches 8 bases. Germline loops: CDR1 MNHEY, CDR2 SMNVEV (reference sequence). CDR3 length: 14 residues. V dropped 6 bases and J dropped 8; count of bases not matched to a gene: 11. The CDR3 reads CASSETPGTGGYTF. DNA for the CDR3: TGTGCCAGCAGCGAGACCCCGGGGACAGGAGGCTACACCTTC.

The chain carries TRBV5-1 and TRBJ1-5; no clear D gene. Germline values: CDR1 SGHRS, CDR2 YFSETQ. V was shortened by 4 bases and J by 5 bases, with 4 bases between the two germline ends. The CDR3 length is 11 residues. CDR3 nucleotides: TGCGCCAGCAGCCTATATCAGCCCCAGCATTTT. It is translated as CASSLYQPQHF.

J is TRBJ1-2 and V is TRBV4-2; a weak D match, TRBD1 (5 bases). V lost 0 bases and J lost 3, with 14 bases in between. Germline V gives CDR1 LGHNA, CDR2 YNFKEQ. The CDR3 runs 16 residues. CDR3 DNA sequence: TGTGCCAGCAGCCAAGATGGGGCGGGGGGTGACTATGGCTACACCTTC. Its protein is CASSQDGAGGDYGYTF.

The chain has TRBV19 and TRBJ1-3; 8 positions agree with TRBD1. The germline gives CDR1 LNHDA, CDR2 SQIVND (reference sequence). The CDR3 sequence is 16 residues long. Trimming cost V 9 bases and J 0 bases; bases outside gene matches: 10. Written as DNA, the CDR3 is TGTGCCAGCCAACAGGGGGTAACTATCTCTGGAAACACCATATATTTT. Translating it yields CASQQGVTISGNTIYF.

This clone was found a few times. V and J are TRBV10-3 and TRBJ2-7; TRBD1 matches at 8 bases. V lost 10 bases and J lost 0; bases outside the gene matches: 8. This CDR3 contains 14 residues. Per the germline V gene, CDR1 is ENHRY and CDR2 is SYGVKD. The CDR3 nucleotides are TGTGCCACCCACCAAGGACAGGGCTCCTACGAGCAGTACTTC. As protein: CATHQGQGSYEQYF.

J is TRBJ1-6 and V is TRBV5-1; D possibly corresponds to TRBD1 (5 bases). The V gene lost 2 bases and the J gene lost 5 bases, with 8 bases spanning the gap. CDR1 is SGHRS, CDR2 YFSETQ, per germline. The CDR3 consists of 14 residues. For the CDR3, the DNA is TGCGCCAGCAGCTTAGGACAAGATAATTCACCCCTCCACTTT. Translation: CASSLGQDNSPLHF.

This chain links TRBV7-8 with TRBJ2-2, with TRBD1 identical over 8 bases. V lost 5 bases to trimming and J lost 6 bases; unmatched junction nucleotides: 5. This CDR3 spans 14 amino acids. Germline CDR1 is SGHVS and CDR2 is FQNEAQ. Here the CDR3 reads CASSHRQGSGELFF. The DNA for the CDR3 is TGTGCCAGCAGCCACAGACAGGGGTCCGGGGAGCTGTTTTTT.

This sequence joins TRBV27 and TRBJ2-2; TRBD2 is a possible D gene (7 bases). This CDR3 contains 18 residues. Germline loops: CDR1 MNHEY, CDR2 SMNVEV (reference sequence). Deletions cut 5 bases from V and 1 base from J, with 20 bases between. For the CDR3, the DNA is TGTGCCAGCAGTCCCCGGTTGGCGGGGGCTTTGAACACCGGGGAGCTGTTTTTT. Encoded protein: CASSPRLAGALNTGELFF.

The V call is TRBV27, the J call TRBJ2-7, with D perhaps TRBD1 (6 bases). This CDR3 spans 14 amino acids. CDR1 and CDR2 from the germline V gene are MNHEY and SMNVEV (reference sequence). The V end was cut by 5 bases, the J end by 3 bases, with 14 bases between. CDR3 DNA: TGTGCCAGCAGTCTTACGGTCAGGGGCTACGAGCAGTACTTC. Its protein is CASSLTVRGYEQYF.

The V and J genes are TRBV7-3 and TRBJ2-1; D possibly corresponds to TRBD1 (6 bases). Trimming took 5 bases from V and 0 from J, leaving 8 bases between them. The CDR3 length is 14 residues. Germline V gene sequence: CDR1 SGHTA, CDR2 FQGTGA. CDR3 region: CASSPRGSYNEQFF. Written as DNA, the CDR3 is TGTGCCAGCAGCCCCAGGGGCTCCTACAATGAGCAGTTCTTC.

V usage is TRBV9 and J usage is TRBJ2-5; 10 bases map to TRBD2. This CDR3 contains 16 residues. V lost 0 bases, J lost 5 bases, and 7 bases stayed unmatched. Germline V CDR1 and CDR2: SGDLS, YYNGEE. DNA of the CDR3: TGTGCCAGCAGCGTAGCTCCTAGCGGGGGCCGCGAGACCCAGTACTTC. It codes for CASSVAPSGGRETQYF.

V usage is TRBV7-9 and J usage is TRBJ2-1; weak D call: TRBD2 (5 bases). This CDR3 contains 14 residues. The ends were cut back, 3 bases at V and 5 bases at J, with 11 bases in the middle. CDR1 is SEHNR, CDR2 FQNEAQ, per germline (reference sequence). For the CDR3, the DNA is TGTGCCAGCAGCTTCTTGGGAGTTCACAATGAGCAGTTCTTC. Translating gives CASSFLGVHNEQFF.

As regards this clone: The sample carries other DNA sequences with the same CDR3. This rearrangement joins TRBV19 to TRBJ1-5; 8 nucleotides agree with TRBD1. J was trimmed by 4 bases and V by 4 bases; bases with no gene match: 0. The CDR3 length is 13 residues. Germline V gene sequence: CDR1 LNHDA, CDR2 SQIVND (reference sequence). The CDR3, as DNA: TGTGCCAGTAGTAGGGACAGGAATCAGCCCCAGCATTTT. It codes for CASSRDRNQPQHF.

The chain has TRBV10-3 and TRBJ2-7, with unresolved D. The germline V and J ends were trimmed by 3 bases and 9 bases, with 12 bases remaining between them. This CDR3 has 12 residues. In germline, CDR1 is ENHRY, CDR2 SYGVKD. The CDR3 DNA reads TGTGCCATCAGTGAAGTGAATAGCTGGCAGTACTTC. Protein sequence: CAISEVNSWQYF.

The J gene is TRBJ1-4, the V gene TRBV19; 8 bases align to TRBD1. This CDR3 is 17 amino acids long. Germline-derived CDR1 and CDR2 are LNHDA and SQIVND (reference sequence). V was pared by 6 bases and J by 0 bases, with 9 bases of the junction left unmatched. Here the CDR3 reads CASSIPGQETTNEKLFF. The DNA for the CDR3 is TGTGCCAGTAGCATTCCGGGACAGGAGACAACTAATGAAAAACTGTTTTTT.

The rearrangement uses TRBV5-1 and TRBJ1-6, with TRBD1 matching 10 bases. The CDR3 is made up of 16 amino acids. Germline V lookup: CDR1 SGHRS, CDR2 YFSETQ. The V segment lost 4 bases and the J segment 13 bases; nucleotides outside the gene matches: 14. Written as DNA, the CDR3 is TGCGCCAGCAGCCGGGAGGTGACAGGGGGCCTTCGGCCCCTCCACTTT. Translating it yields CASSREVTGGLRPLHF.

The chain links TRBV5-4 to TRBJ2-1, with a possible D match to TRBD2 (6 bases). From germline, CDR1 is SGHNT and CDR2 YYREEE (reference sequence). Trimming removed 1 base from V and 5 bases from J, with 13 bases in between. The CDR3 has 15 residues. The CDR3 spells CASSLPSGGDNEQFF. DNA of the CDR3: TGTGCCAGCAGCTTGCCCAGCGGAGGGGACAATGAGCAGTTCTTC. The full variable domain, its missing parts supplied by reference TRBV5-4 and TRBJ2-1, is ETGVTQSPTHLIKTRGQQVTLRCSSQSGHNTVSWYQQALGQGPQFIFQYYREEENGRGNFPPRFSGLQFPNYSSELNVNALELDDSALYLCASSLPSGGDNEQFFGPGTRLTVL.

V and J are TRBV6-1 and TRBJ2-3; 8 nucleotides line up with TRBD2. Per the germline V gene, CDR1 is MNHNS and CDR2 is SASEGT. Trimming cost V 0 bases and J 3 bases; bases outside gene matches: 8. The CDR3 covers 17 residues. This CDR3 is CASSEAGLGVATDTQYF. The CDR3, as DNA: TGTGCCAGCAGTGAAGCGGGACTAGGGGTGGCAACAGATACGCAGTATTTT.

This clone was counted only a few times. This chain joins TRBV7-9 and TRBJ1-3; D gene uncertain. The CDR3 has 12 amino acids. The V gene lost 5 bases and the J gene lost 14 bases, with 16 bases spanning the gap. Looked up from germline, CDR1 is SEHNR and CDR2 is FQNEAQ (reference sequence). This CDR3 is CASSPVPLRLYF. DNA for the CDR3: TGTGCCAGCAGCCCGGTACCTCTCCGCCTATATTTT.

The chain recombines TRBV27 with TRBJ2-1, with D tentatively TRBD2 (6 bases). Germline V lookup: CDR1 MNHEY, CDR2 SMNVEV (reference sequence). The CDR3 is made up of 11 amino acids. V lost 7 bases, J lost 15 bases, and 16 bases lay in between. The CDR3 bases are TGTGCCAGCACTGGCGGGAACTTCTGGTTCTTC. This encodes CASTGGNFWFF.

V gene TRBV18 combines with J gene TRBJ1-2; weak D call: TRBD1 (6 bases). With 2 bases removed from V and 7 bases from J, the gap between germline ends came to 11 bases. The CDR3 length is 13 residues. CDR1 and CDR2 from the germline V gene are KGHSH and LQKENI. This chain's CDR3 is CASSPGGRVGYTF. The DNA for the CDR3 is TGTGCCAGCTCACCAGGGGGCCGGGTTGGCTACACCTTC.